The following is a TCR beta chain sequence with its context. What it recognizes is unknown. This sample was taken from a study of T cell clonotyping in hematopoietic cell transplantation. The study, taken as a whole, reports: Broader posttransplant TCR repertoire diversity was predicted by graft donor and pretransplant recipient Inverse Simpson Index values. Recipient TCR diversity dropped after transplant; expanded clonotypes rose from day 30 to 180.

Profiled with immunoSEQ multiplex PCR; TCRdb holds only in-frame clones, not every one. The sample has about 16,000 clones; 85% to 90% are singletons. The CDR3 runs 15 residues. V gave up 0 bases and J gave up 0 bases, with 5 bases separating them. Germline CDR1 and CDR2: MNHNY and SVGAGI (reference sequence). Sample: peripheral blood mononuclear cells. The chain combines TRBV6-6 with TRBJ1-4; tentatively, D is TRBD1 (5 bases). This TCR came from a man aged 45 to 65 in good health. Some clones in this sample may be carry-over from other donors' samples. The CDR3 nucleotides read TGTGCCAGCAGTTACTCCAGGGCAACTAATGAAAAACTGTTTTTT. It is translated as CASSYSRATNEKLFF.